This T cell receptor (beta chain) appears in the sequencing data of a study of T-cell reconstitution after alpha-beta-depleted transplantation in children. The TCRbeta library incorporated unique molecular identifiers. TCRdb re-analysed the PCR reads in MiXCR, keeping a single row per CDR3 protein. The table records 200,000 to 250,000 distinct CDR3 sequences, around 7.8% of them present only once. This clonotype was observed at least ten times. Antigen: not known. Regarding the study as a whole: Roughly two months post-transplant, alpha-beta T cells reportedly originated from several hundred graft clones that had expanded. The authors attributed T-cell counts and diversity one year after transplant mostly to newly produced T cells. After transplant, high TCRbeta diversity at day 60 in some patients arose from surviving recipient T cells and thymic progenitors.

This sequence was found in a male patient younger than 18 who had a stem cell transplant for acute lymphoblastic leukemia, so the T cells may come from the graft donor. Sequenced material: PBMCs, mostly from graft donor cells, taken 180 days after TCRalphabeta/CD19-depleted stem cell transplant.

The CDR3 reads CASSQVGDYTF. The CDR3 nucleotides read TGCGCCAGCAGTCAGGTCGGGGACTACACCTTC. The chain employs TRBV5-1 and TRBJ1-2; D gene ambiguous. Trimming stripped 5 bases from V and 10 bases from J, with 12 bases between. The CDR3 spans 11 residues. Germline CDR1 and CDR2: SGHRS and YFSETQ.